A single sample gave rise to the 5 T cell receptor beta chains below, sequenced in a study of T cell responses to AZD1222 COVID-19 vaccine. Clones were sequenced by immunoSEQ multiplex PCR, and TCRdb holds only the in-frame ones, with some missing. The repertoire holds 98,000 or so clones, with about nine tenths as singletons. The sample here was peripheral blood, taken 28 days after the second AZD1222 dose. These receptors were collected from an adult who received the AZD1222 COVID-19 vaccine.

The V call is TRBV27, the J call TRBJ1-5; TRBD1 matches 8 bases. V lost 1 base and J lost 5; bases outside the gene matches: 7. The CDR3 spans 16 residues. The V gene's germline CDR1 is MNHEY and CDR2 SMNVEV (reference sequence). The DNA for the CDR3 is TGTGCCAGCAGTTTATTGGGACAGGCTACCGATCAGCCCCAGCATTTT. Protein: CASSLLGQATDQPQHF.

The V call is TRBV6-4, the J call TRBJ2-3; D remains ambiguous. Germline assignment: CDR1 MRHNA and CDR2 SNTAGT. This CDR3 contains 15 residues. V was shortened by 0 bases and J by 2 bases, with 9 bases between the two germline ends. CDR3 in amino acids: CASSDSADPTDTQYF. Written as DNA, the CDR3 is TGTGCCAGCAGTGACTCGGCGGACCCCACAGATACGCAGTATTTT.

This clone was counted a few times. The chain is built from TRBV30 and TRBJ1-6; the match to TRBD1 covers 7 bases. V trimming: 5 bases; J trimming: 9 bases; junction bases outside the gene matches: 4. The germline CDR1 and CDR2 sequences are GTSNPN and SVGIG (reference sequence). The CDR3 totals 12 residues. The CDR3 region is CAWGTVTSPLHF. CDR3 nucleotide sequence: TGTGCCTGGGGGACAGTGACTTCACCCCTCCACTTT.

The V and J genes are TRBV6-6 and TRBJ1-3; 7 bases are a match to TRBD1. Germline V lookup: CDR1 MNHNY, CDR2 SVGAGI (reference sequence). Losses at the gene ends were 10 bases for V and 4 bases for J; bases not matched to a gene: 4. There are 12 residues in the CDR3. CDR3 in amino acids: CATRGSGNTIYF. CDR3 coding DNA: TGTGCCACCAGGGGGTCCGGAAACACCATATATTTT.

The rearrangement links TRBV5-1 to TRBJ2-1, with D tentatively TRBD2 (6 bases). The V gene's germline CDR1 is SGHRS and CDR2 YFSETQ. V gave up 0 bases and J gave up 6 bases, with 10 bases separating them. This CDR3 is built from 14 residues. CDR3 bases: TGCGCCAGCAGCTTGGGAGCGGGTGGCAATGAGCAGTTCTTC. It is translated as CASSLGAGGNEQFF.